This TCR beta chain was observed in a study of T-cell reconstitution after alpha-beta-depleted transplantation in children. Broader study findings: T-cell numbers and diversity one year post-transplant derived largely from freshly generated T cells.

Unique molecular identifiers were used in preparing the TCRbeta library. Each CDR3 protein is one row after TCRdb ran MiXCR on the PCR reads. This sample has some 840,000 distinct CDR3 sequences, with 16% found just once. With regard to this clonotype: What it recognizes is unknown.

This CDR3 has 11 amino acids. V was shortened by 5 bases and J by 6 bases, with 10 bases between the two germline ends. The germline V gene encodes CDR1 DFQATT and CDR2 SNEGSKA (reference sequence). The origin of this receptor is a male patient aged 10 to 17 who had a stem cell transplant for acute lymphoblastic leukemia, so the T cells may come from the graft donor. The specimen comprised PBMCs, mostly from graft donor cells, sampled 360 days after TCRalphabeta/CD19-depleted stem cell transplant. This chain joins TRBV20-1 and TRBJ1-1, with unresolved D. CDR3 nucleotides: TGCAGTGCTCTTCCCACCCCTGAAGCTTTCTTT. Its translation is CSALPTPEAFF.